In its sample, the clone carrying this T cell receptor beta chain was seen a few times. Germline CDR1 reads SGDLS; CDR2 reads YYNGEE. This CDR3 has 15 amino acids. Trimming took off 0 bases at V and 5 bases at J, with 14 bases between the two ends. Clones were read by immunoSEQ multiplex PCR, and TCRdb kept only the in-frame ones, dropping some. Observed in the sample are tens of thousands of clones, none of them singletons. These data originate in a study of T cells after posttransplantation cyclophosphamide. The sequence was obtained from an older woman in good health, CMV-negative, and a related stem cell transplant donor. The sample taken for sequencing was PBMCs. The genes are TRBV9 and TRBJ2-5; D perhaps matches TRBD1 (5 bases). The CDR3 DNA is TGTGCCAGCAGCGTAGCAATGGGGCTGGTTGAGACCCAGTACTTC. This translates into CASSVAMGLVETQYF. Based on the CDR3 plus reference TRBV9 and TRBJ2-5, the full variable domain is DSGVTQTPKHLITATGQRVTLRCSPRSGDLSVYWYQQSLDQGLQFLIQYYNGEERAKGNILERFSAQQFPDLHSELNLSSLELGDSALYFCASSVAMGLVETQYFGPGTRLLVL.